In its sample, the clone carrying this TCR beta chain was seen a few times. The antigen remains unidentified. Healthy donors of bone marrow made up the group. This CDR3 is built from 15 residues. Germline V gene sequence: CDR1 SNHLY, CDR2 FYNNEI. The V gene end was trimmed by 6 bases and the J gene end by 6 bases; junction bases not matched to a gene: 10. The data derive from a study of cytomegalovirus exposure and HLA in healthy donors. Notes on the study in general: V- and J-gene trimming of TCR beta was linked (in a later analysis) to a missense DCLRE1C variant.

In the PCR, 60 Vbeta and 13 Jbeta primers were used. Repertoires were generated with immunoSEQ multiplex PCR, while TCRdb's copy carries only in-frame clones and drops some. The sample includes roughly 150,000 clones, just over 75% of them seen just once. The specimen was PBMCs. The genes are TRBV2 and TRBJ2-1; 8 positions agree with TRBD2. This clonotype was obtained from a woman between 40 and 55 years old in good health and CMV-seronegative. This chain's CDR3 is CASRGGSRGGNEQFF. In DNA form, the CDR3 reads TGTGCCAGCAGGGGTGGGAGCCGGGGGGGCAATGAGCAGTTCTTC. Full variable domain (outside the CDR3, taken from reference TRBV2 and TRBJ2-1): EPEVTQTPSHQVTQMGQEVILRCVPISNHLYFYWYRQILGQKVEFLVSFYNNEISEKSEIFDDQFSVERPDGSNFTLKIRSTKLEDSAMYFCASRGGSRGGNEQFFGPGTRLTVL.